A selection of T cell receptor beta chains follows, all from one sample in a study of blood T cell repertoires in COVID-19. Clones were read by immunoSEQ multiplex PCR, and TCRdb kept only the in-frame ones, dropping some. The sample contains 200,000 to 250,000 clones, roughly 86% of which appear only once. The sample comprised peripheral blood. These TCRs come from a woman aged 45-60 years with active or convalescent COVID-19. Each CDR3 is given with its conserved first and last residue. Rows may omit the clone size; those that give it use once, few, many or a size class.

TRBJ2-5 | TRBV6-5 | - | 15 | CASSLAGGSKETQYF
TRBJ2-2 | TRBV24-1 | - | 16 | CATSDLTGVNTGELFF
TRBJ2-3 | TRBV24-1 | few | 16 | CATSDLDRVGTDTQYF
TRBJ1-6 | TRBV27 | - | 14 | CASRTGVDNSPLHF
TRBJ2-3 | TRBV28 | - | 16 | CASSPYSGGPTDTQYF
TRBJ2-1 | TRBV18 | - | 15 | CASSPLPGQHNEQFF
TRBJ2-7 | TRBV28 | - | 12 | CASSFSGAEQYF
TRBJ2-2 | TRBV5-1 | - | 15 | CASSFQGENTGELFF
TRBJ2-5 | TRBV5-1 | - | 12 | CASSRVQETQYF
TRBJ2-1 | TRBV6-5 | few | 15 | CASSFGTGRPGEQFF
TRBJ1-2 | TRBV18 | - | 15 | CASSPKDLGAYGYTF
TRBJ2-3 | TRBV9 | - | 14 | CASNQGGGHNTQYF
TRBJ1-3 | TRBV10-2 | - | 14 | CASSELGGGNTIYF
TRBJ1-2 | TRBV19 | - | 13 | CASSIGAVYGYTF
TRBJ2-2 | TRBV19 | - | 15 | CASSTSAVNTGELFF
TRBJ1-1 | TRBV29-1 | - | 12 | CSVEVGGTSAFF
TRBJ2-7 | TRBV18 | - | 19 | CASSSDRPGLAGGGYEQYF
TRBJ2-5 | TRBV5-6 | - | 16 | CASSLRLAGGGETQYF
TRBJ1-5 | TRBV19 | once | 14 | CASSRTNSNQPQHF
TRBJ2-3 | TRBV2 | - | 12 | CASSRGTDTQYF
TRBJ2-5 | TRBV3-1/TRBV3-2 | - | 19 | CASSQGWAASGGFEETQYF
TRBJ2-2 | TRBV5-1 | once | 16 | CASSLVGGAATGELFF
TRBJ2-3 | TRBV7-8 | - | 16 | CASSPGLAGGGDTQYF
TRBJ1-4 | TRBV18 | - | 14 | CASSSGTLREKLFF
TRBJ1-2 | TRBV19 | - | 13 | CASSVQENYGYTF
TRBJ2-1 | TRBV7-2 | - | 16 | CASSLAAGGIYNEQFF